The following is a T cell receptor (beta chain) sequence with its context. Its antigen is still unknown. CDR1 is MDHEN and CDR2 is SYDVKM in the germline V gene. The CDR3 spans 14 residues. V lost 3 bases, J lost 5 bases, and 14 bases lay in between. Only in-frame clones appear in the TCRdb table, and some are missing; sequencing was by immunoSEQ multiplex PCR. The sample includes about 80,000 clones, about 88% of them seen just once. The data derive from a study of graft-versus-host responses after intestinal transplantation. Overall study context: Anti-thymocyte globulin induction, then tacrolimus and steroids for around 3 years, went to all recipients.

Study results and limitations: Ileal or blood samples showed some GvH clones first, and such clones were also found in recipient marrow.

The rearrangement links TRBV28 to TRBJ2-7, with D hard to call. The sequence was obtained from a human donor who received an intestinal transplant. The material sequenced was unstimulated CD4+ T cells sorted from spleen or lymph node cells, taken before intestinal transplant. The CDR3 sequence: CASSFWNRDNEQYF. The CDR3 DNA sequence: TGTGCCAGCAGTTTTTGGAACCGCGACAACGAGCAGTACTTC.